This TCR beta chain comes out of a study of cytomegalovirus exposure and HLA in healthy donors. Overall study results and limits: Exclusion as indistinguishable affected some V segments, including TRBV6-2 and TRBV6-3. Later analysis revealed greater clonal expansion in HLA-associated TCR beta chains than in equally common others.

In the PCR, 60 Vbeta and 13 Jbeta primers were used. Sequencing was performed with immunoSEQ multiplex PCR; in TCRdb, only in-frame clones are kept and a portion is missing. The sample has about 170,000 clones, 60% to 80% seen once. Worth noting for this clone: Antigen: not known.

V was clipped by 7 bases and J by 2 bases, with 14 bases between them. Germline CDR1 is MNHNS and CDR2 is SASEGT. The length of the CDR3 is 14 residues. The sequencing input was PBMCs. The receptor was isolated from a woman between 50 and 59 years old in good health and CMV-seropositive. The J gene is TRBJ1-1, the V gene TRBV6-1, with D unresolved. Here the CDR3 reads CASMRHSTNTEAFF. The CDR3 DNA reads as TGTGCCAGCATGCGACATTCAACTAACACTGAAGCTTTCTTT.